What follows describes a single TCR beta chain. This sample is part of a study of control samples from healthy donors and cancer patients. The CDR3 totals 15 residues. The V gene end was trimmed by 5 bases and the J gene end by 7 bases; junction bases not matched to a gene: 8. The germline CDR1 and CDR2 sequences are LNHDA and SQIVND (reference sequence). Repertoires were generated with immunoSEQ multiplex PCR, while TCRdb's copy carries only in-frame clones and drops some. The sample holds 100,000 to 150,000 clones; more than 90% are singletons and the top ten take less than 6%. This sequence originates from a man aged 18-30 years in good health. The specimen was blood. This chain connects TRBV19 to TRBJ1-6, with 7 bases identical to TRBD1. The CDR3 loop is CASSPRTGLNSPLHF. The CDR3 DNA follows: TGTGCCAGTAGTCCCCGGACAGGCTTAAATTCACCCCTCCACTTT.